The 12 T cell receptor beta chains listed next were all sequenced from one sample in a study of Ad26.COV2.S vaccination and SARS-CoV-2 variants. Treatment: about 20 received Ad26.COV2.S at low or high dose, single or two shots; 5 received placebo; per-sample allocation not given. Specimens were obtained on day 63 following the first vaccine or placebo injection. The table came from immunoSEQ multiplex PCR; TCRdb's copy has only in-frame clones and leaves some out. Among under 550,000 clones listed, roughly 88% were seen once. The sequences come from peripheral blood, collected in a trial of Ad26.COV2.S vaccine versus placebo. The source is a person aged 18 to 59 who received the Ad26.COV2.S COVID-19 vaccine or a placebo.

The rearrangement joins TRBV25-1 to TRBJ2-1; D remains ambiguous. Germline assignment: CDR1 MGHDK and CDR2 SYGVNS. This CDR3 contains 13 residues. Deletions cut 1 base from V and 8 bases from J, with 9 bases between. In DNA form, the CDR3 reads TGTGCCAGCAGTGAATCATTTGTTGATGAGCAGTTCTTC. It is translated as CASSESFVDEQFF.

The gene calls are TRBV6-5 and TRBJ2-2; TRBD1 might be the D (7 bases). CDR3 size: 15 residues. Trimming removed 8 bases from V and 5 bases from J, with 18 bases in between. CDR1 and CDR2 (germline): MNHEY, SVGAGI. Here the CDR3 DNA reads TGTGCCAGCCGCCGCGGGACAGAAATTACCGGGGAGCTGTTTTTT. Encoded protein: CASRRGTEITGELFF.

About this clone: At one end the junction does not follow the germline gene, possibly because of a read error. Other DNA sequences in the sample encode the same CDR3. The chain recombines TRBV27 with TRBJ1-6; D not certain. This CDR3 has 12 amino acids. Germline CDR1 and CDR2: MNHEY and SMNVEV (reference sequence). The DNA for the CDR3 is TGTGCCAGCAGTCCCTACAATTCACCCCTCCACTTT. Translated: CASSPYNSPLHF.

The chain carries TRBV7-9 and TRBJ1-2, with D hard to call. Looked up from germline, CDR1 is SEHNR and CDR2 is FQNEAQ (reference sequence). The CDR3 has 12 amino acids. The V end was cut by 5 bases, the J end by 4 bases, with 8 bases between. The CDR3 DNA sequence: TGTGCCAGCAGCCCGGGGTTCTATGGCTACACCTTC. Encoded protein: CASSPGFYGYTF.

This clone was counted between two and nine times. The J gene is TRBJ1-6, the V gene TRBV19; possibly TRBD1 for D (6 bases). CDR1 is LNHDA and CDR2 is SQIVND in the germline V gene (reference sequence). The CDR3 sequence is 14 residues long. The germline V and J ends were trimmed by 2 bases and 7 bases, with 9 bases remaining between them. CDR3 amino acids: CASSISGANSPLHF. In nucleotides, the CDR3 is TGTGCCAGTAGTATATCAGGGGCGAATTCACCCCTCCACTTT.

This chain uses TRBV9 with TRBJ2-7; D gene unclear. The CDR3 is 13 residues long. Germline-derived CDR1 and CDR2 are SGDLS and YYNGEE. V was clipped by 0 bases and J by 5 bases, with 9 bases between them. The CDR3 DNA is TGTGCCAGCAGCGTAGGTATGGTCAACGAGCAGTACTTC. Translation gives CASSVGMVNEQYF.

The chain couples TRBV10-3 to TRBJ2-7; D remains ambiguous. The V end was cut by 4 bases, the J end by 5 bases, with 18 bases between. From germline, CDR1 is ENHRY and CDR2 SYGVKD. The CDR3 is 15 residues long. The CDR3 loop reads CAISGIYGLKDEQYF. The CDR3 coding sequence is TGTGCCATCAGTGGTATTTATGGTTTAAAGGACGAGCAGTACTTC.

The rearrangement uses TRBV30 and TRBJ1-5; no clear D. Between the trimmed V and J ends, which lost 1 base and 6 bases, there was a span of 10 bases. The CDR3 is made up of 13 amino acids. The germline CDR1 and CDR2 sequences are GTSNPN and SVGIG (reference sequence). This chain's CDR3 is CAWSGQGPQPQHF. As DNA, the CDR3 is TGTGCCTGGAGTGGACAAGGACCTCAGCCCCAGCATTTT.

In its sample, this clone was seen once. The rearrangement uses TRBV5-4 and TRBJ1-4; D possibly corresponds to TRBD1 (6 bases). The CDR3 has 15 residues. V lost 5 bases, J lost 0 bases, and 11 bases lay in between. CDR1 is SGHNT, CDR2 YYREEE, per germline (reference sequence). The CDR3 sequence is CASSPSGATNEKLFF. CDR3 nucleotides: TGTGCCAGCAGTCCCTCAGGGGCAACTAATGAAAAACTGTTTTTT.

This clone appeared a few times. This chain joins TRBV14 and TRBJ1-2, with D possibly matching TRBD1 (5 bases). CDR1 SGHDN and CDR2 FVKESK come from the germline V gene. The CDR3 is 18 residues long. V was shortened by 4 bases and J by 0 bases, with 21 bases between the two germline ends. DNA of the CDR3: TGTGCCAGCAGCCGATTGGGGCACCGCCCGACCCCTAACTATGGCTACACCTTC. It yields the protein CASSRLGHRPTPNYGYTF.

This clone was detected only once. V and J are TRBV12-3 or TRBV12-4 and TRBJ1-1; a possible D gene is TRBD1 (6 bases). This CDR3 contains 13 residues. V was shortened by 5 bases and J by 1 base, with 8 bases between the two germline ends. The CDR3 DNA reads as TGTGCCAGCAGTGTGGACAGGAACACTGAAGCTTTCTTT. It translates to CASSVDRNTEAFF.

This rearrangement joins TRBV5-1 to TRBJ1-1, with D possibly TRBD1 on 6 matching bases. This CDR3 has 15 residues. The germline V gene encodes CDR1 SGHRS and CDR2 YFSETQ. Trimming pared 0 bases from V and 5 bases from J, leaving 14 bases between. Here the CDR3 DNA reads TGCGCCAGCAGCTTGGAAGGAGGGGGATGGACTGAAGCTTTCTTT. Translation gives CASSLEGGGWTEAFF.